A single sample is the source of the 23 T cell receptor beta chains below, sequenced in a study of T-cell memory formation after mild COVID-19. TCRdb ran MiXCR on the 5' RACE reads and lists one entry per CDR3 protein. In the table there are under 300,000 distinct CDR3 sequences, over 15% of which are singletons. The sample taken for sequencing was PBMCs or a T cell subset sorted from them (not recorded which). The receptors stem from a man between 18 and 35 years old who had mild COVID-19 (a few samples of this study predate the infection). Cell type and time point are not known.

This sequence joins TRBV5-1 and TRBJ2-7; a weak D match, TRBD1 (5 bases). The CDR3 is 14 amino acids. V was trimmed by 4 bases and J by 1 base, leaving 12 bases between them. CDR1 SGHRS and CDR2 YFSETQ come from the germline V gene. CDR3 loop: CASSLRPGSYEQYF. The CDR3 nucleotides read TGCGCCAGCAGCCTTCGTCCAGGGTCCTACGAGCAGTACTTC.

The chain links TRBV7-2 to TRBJ2-3; D is ambiguous. The CDR3 is 14 amino acids. Germline assignment: CDR1 SGHTA and CDR2 FQGNSA. With 3 bases removed from V and 5 bases from J, the gap between germline ends came to 12 bases. In nucleotides, the CDR3 is TGTGCCAGCAGCTTGGCACCTGCAGGAGATACGCAGTATTTT. As protein: CASSLAPAGDTQYF. The whole variable domain, filled in from reference TRBV7-2 and TRBJ2-3, reads GAGVSQSPSNKVTEKGKDVELRCDPISGHTALYWYRQSLGQGLEFLIYFQGNSAPDKSGLPSDRFSAERTGGSVSTLTIQRTQQEDSAVYLCASSLAPAGDTQYFGPGTRLTVL.

The V and J genes are TRBV19 and TRBJ2-1, with D perhaps matching TRBD1 (7 bases). V was pared by 5 bases and J by 7 bases, with 15 bases between. The germline gives CDR1 LNHDA, CDR2 SQIVND (reference sequence). CDR3 size: 14 residues. CDR3 loop: CASSSLPGGNEQFF. The CDR3 nucleotides are TGTGCCAGTAGTTCGCTGCCAGGGGGGAATGAGCAGTTCTTC.

In this sample, this clonotype turned up a few times. The chain carries TRBV20-1 and TRBJ2-3; D gene ambiguous. CDR1 is DFQATT and CDR2 is SNEGSKA in the germline V gene (reference sequence). V dropped 2 bases and J dropped 2 bases, with 14 bases sitting between them. The CDR3 contains 15 residues. The CDR3 DNA is TGCAGTGCTAGAACCTATGGAAGAGACACAGATACGCAGTATTTT. This codes for CSARTYGRDTDTQYF.

The chain links TRBV6-2 or TRBV6-3 to TRBJ2-5, with 12 bases lining up with TRBD2. The CDR3 totals 18 residues. Unmatched junction bases numbered 11, after V lost 5 bases and J lost 1 base. Germline V lookup: CDR1 MNHEY, CDR2 SVGEGT. CDR3 DNA: TGTGCCAGCAGTAGACAGCCGGGACTAGCGGGCCTCCAAGAGACCCAGTACTTC. This codes for CASSRQPGLAGLQETQYF.

The chain combines TRBV5-1 with TRBJ2-1; maybe TRBD2 (5 bases). CDR1 and CDR2 from the germline V gene are SGHRS and YFSETQ. V was clipped by 0 bases and J by 2 bases, with 6 bases between them. The CDR3 consists of 14 residues. The CDR3 sequence: CASSLGLTYNEQFF. CDR3 sequence (DNA): TGCGCCAGCAGCTTGGGACTAACCTACAATGAGCAGTTCTTC.

This clonotype was detected ten times or more. The chain uses TRBV5-1 and TRBJ2-3; 7 nucleotides line up with TRBD1. There are 15 residues in the CDR3. CDR1 is SGHRS, CDR2 YFSETQ, per germline. V lost 4 bases to trimming and J lost 0 bases; unmatched junction nucleotides: 5. Here the CDR3 DNA reads TGCGCCAGCAGCCCTACAGGGGACAGCACAGATACGCAGTATTTT. Protein sequence: CASSPTGDSTDTQYF. The full variable domain, with the rest looked up from reference TRBV5-1 and TRBJ2-3, is KAGVTQTPRYLIKTRGQQVTLSCSPISGHRSVSWYQQTPGQGLQFLFEYFSETQRNKGNFPGRFSGRQFSNSRSEMNVSTLELGDSALYLCASSPTGDSTDTQYFGPGTRLTVL.

This sequence joins TRBV12-3 or TRBV12-4 and TRBJ1-3, with D maybe TRBD1 (5 bases). The V end was cut by 5 bases, the J end by 1 base, with 15 bases between. The CDR3 is made up of 16 amino acids. This CDR3 is CASSPGQGFSGNTIYF. The CDR3 nucleotides are TGTGCCAGCAGTCCGGGCCAGGGTTTTTCTGGAAACACCATATATTTT.

This clonotype turned up a few times. The rearrangement uses TRBV12-3 or TRBV12-4 and TRBJ2-3; weak D call: TRBD1 (5 bases). V lost 6 bases, J lost 1 base, and 8 bases lay in between. This CDR3 has 13 amino acids. CDR3 in amino acids: CASRLGGTDTQYF. The CDR3 coding sequence is TGTGCCAGCAGGCTAGGGGGCACAGATACGCAGTATTTT.

This clonotype has ten or more counts. This sequence joins TRBV4-3 and TRBJ2-2; no firm D call. The CDR3 is made up of 15 amino acids. Germline CDR1 reads LGHNA; CDR2 reads YSLEER. V lost 1 base, J lost 0 bases, and 6 bases lay in between. CDR3 DNA: TGCGCCAGCAGCCAAGGCCTTTCGAACACCGGGGAGCTGTTTTTT. It codes for CASSQGLSNTGELFF.

The V and J genes are TRBV12-3 or TRBV12-4 and TRBJ2-2, with a possible D match to TRBD2 (5 bases). The CDR3 covers 13 residues. V dropped 8 bases and J dropped 7 bases, with 14 bases sitting between them. DNA of the CDR3: TGTGCCAGCGGACCGGGATGGGACGGGGAGCTGTTTTTT. It yields the protein CASGPGWDGELFF.

The chain combines TRBV6-1 with TRBJ1-5, with no clear D. This CDR3 is built from 13 residues. Germline V gives CDR1 MNHNS, CDR2 SASEGT. Trimming shortened V by 4 bases and J by 5 bases, and 9 bases separated the two germline ends. The CDR3 reads CASSVDPYQPQHF. For the CDR3, the DNA is TGTGCCAGCAGTGTTGACCCATATCAGCCCCAGCATTTT.

The chain joins TRBV20-1 to TRBJ1-2; 7 bases agree with TRBD1. Trimming cost V 7 bases and J 6 bases; bases outside gene matches: 14. Germline values: CDR1 DFQATT, CDR2 SNEGSKA (reference sequence). The CDR3 runs 14 residues. The CDR3 reads CSDDRVGFPDGYTF. The CDR3 DNA reads TGCAGTGACGACAGGGTTGGGTTCCCTGATGGCTACACCTTC.

This chain joins TRBV20-1 and TRBJ1-4, with TRBD1 matching over 7 bases. V lost 0 bases and J lost 3; bases outside the gene matches: 7. The CDR3 sequence is 16 residues long. CDR1 and CDR2 (germline): DFQATT, SNEGSKA (reference sequence). The CDR3: CSAREGGGRANEKLFF. The DNA of the CDR3 is TGCAGTGCTAGAGAGGGAGGGGGCAGAGCTAATGAAAAACTGTTTTTT.

This clonotype was observed a handful of times. The chain links TRBV4-2 to TRBJ1-4; 7 nucleotides align to TRBD1. V gave up 3 bases and J gave up 8 bases; unmatched junction bases: 3. Germline values: CDR1 LGHNA, CDR2 YNFKEQ. This CDR3 is built from 13 residues. This CDR3 is CASSQGDSEKLFF. In DNA, the CDR3 is TGTGCCAGCAGCCAGGGGGACAGCGAAAAACTGTTTTTT.

V is TRBV7-8 and J is TRBJ2-3, with D perhaps TRBD1 (5 bases). Germline CDR1 and CDR2: SGHVS and FQNEAQ. The CDR3 is 14 residues long. Trimming pared 8 bases from V and 2 bases from J, leaving 14 bases between. Here the CDR3 reads CASGPGGHTDTQYF. In nucleotides, the CDR3 is TGTGCCAGCGGACCGGGCGGACACACAGATACGCAGTATTTT.

The chain uses TRBV19 and TRBJ1-5; maybe TRBD1 (6 bases). The V end lost 5 bases, the J end lost 0 bases, and 14 bases lay between the germline ends. The CDR3 is made up of 16 amino acids. The germline CDR1 and CDR2 sequences are LNHDA and SQIVND (reference sequence). The CDR3 reads CASSLRDTYSNQPQHF. Here the CDR3 DNA reads TGTGCCAGTAGTCTCCGGGACACGTATAGCAATCAGCCCCAGCATTTT.

This clonotype was detected many times. V usage is TRBV7-2 and J usage is TRBJ2-3; no clear D. CDR1 SGHTA and CDR2 FQGNSA come from the germline V gene. The CDR3 has 12 residues. The V end lost 4 bases, the J end lost 3 bases, and 5 bases lay between the germline ends. The CDR3 region is CASSWSTDTQYF. The CDR3 DNA reads as TGTGCCAGCAGCTGGTCAACAGATACGCAGTATTTT.

In its sample, this clonotype was seen a few times. The chain has TRBV20-1 and TRBJ1-2; 9 bases line up with TRBD1. The CDR3 totals 11 residues. Germline lookup yields CDR1 DFQATT and CDR2 SNEGSKA (reference sequence). J lost 6 bases, V lost 6 bases, and 2 bases had no gene match. The CDR3 loop is CSARDRDGYTF. The CDR3 coding sequence is TGCAGTGCGAGGGACAGGGATGGCTACACCTTC.

The chain employs TRBV4-2 and TRBJ2-7; TRBD2 is a possible D gene (5 bases). The CDR3 runs to 14 residues. Trimming removed 1 base at V and 4 bases at J, with 11 bases between. Looked up from germline, CDR1 is LGHNA and CDR2 is YNFKEQ. Written as DNA, the CDR3 is TGTGCCAGCAGCCAAGCCGGGGATGGATACGAGCAGTACTTC. Amino acid sequence: CASSQAGDGYEQYF.

Only a few counts were recorded for this clonotype. The chain employs TRBV3-1 and TRBJ2-7; no clear D gene. This CDR3 spans 15 amino acids. V lost 1 base and J 2 bases, leaving 12 bases between the germline ends. From germline, CDR1 is LGHDT and CDR2 YNNKEL (reference sequence). As DNA, the CDR3 is TGTGCCAGCAGCCAAGTTTATACGAGTGCCTACGAGCAGTACTTC. Translation gives CASSQVYTSAYEQYF.

The table lists this clonotype with a few counts. The rearrangement uses TRBV2 and TRBJ2-2; D remains ambiguous. Between the trimmed V and J ends, which lost 3 bases and 6 bases, there was a span of 17 bases. This CDR3 has 16 amino acids. Germline V gene lookup returns CDR1 SNHLY and CDR2 FYNNEI. The CDR3 spells CASSEVPPDEPGELFF. The CDR3 DNA is TGTGCCAGCAGTGAGGTCCCTCCGGATGAGCCCGGGGAGCTGTTTTTT. Using reference TRBV2 and TRBJ2-2 for the parts outside the CDR3, the full variable domain is EPEVTQTPSHQVTQMGQEVILRCVPISNHLYFYWYRQILGQKVEFLVSFYNNEISEKSEIFDDQFSVERPDGSNFTLKIRSTKLEDSAMYFCASSEVPPDEPGELFFGEGSRLTVL.

The gene calls are TRBV20-1 and TRBJ2-7; D is perhaps TRBD1 (6 bases). Trimming took off 2 bases at V and 3 bases at J, with 8 bases between the two ends. The germline V gene has CDR1 DFQATT and CDR2 SNEGSKA (reference sequence). The CDR3 is made up of 12 amino acids. CDR3 nucleotide sequence: TGCAGTGCTAGACCGGACAGCTACGAGCAGTACGTC. It codes for CSARPDSYEQYV.